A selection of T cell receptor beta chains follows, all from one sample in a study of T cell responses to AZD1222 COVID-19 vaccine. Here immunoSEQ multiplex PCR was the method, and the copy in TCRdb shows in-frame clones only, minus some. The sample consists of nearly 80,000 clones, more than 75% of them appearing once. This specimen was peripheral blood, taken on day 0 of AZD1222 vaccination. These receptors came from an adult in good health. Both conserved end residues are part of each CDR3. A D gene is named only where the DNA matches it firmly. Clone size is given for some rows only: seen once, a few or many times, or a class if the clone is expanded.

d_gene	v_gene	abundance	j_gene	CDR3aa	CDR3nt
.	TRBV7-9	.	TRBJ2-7	CASSSGRAYEQYF	TGTGCCAGCAGCTCGGGCAGGGCCTACGAGCAGTACTTC
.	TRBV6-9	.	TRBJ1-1	CAFANKGMNTEAFF	TGTGCCTTCGCAAATAAAGGTATGAACACTGAAGCTTTCTTT
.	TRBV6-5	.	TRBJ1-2	CASSYLTKGWDGYTF	TGTGCCAGCAGTTACTTGACGAAGGGGTGGGATGGCTACACCTTC
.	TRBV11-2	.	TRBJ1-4	CASSFRDGGEKLFF	TGTGCCAGCAGCTTCCGGGACGGGGGTGAAAAACTGTTTTTT
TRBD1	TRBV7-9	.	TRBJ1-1	CASSSRGGFAEAFF	TGTGCCAGCAGCTCCAGGGGGGGGTTTGCTGAAGCTTTCTTT
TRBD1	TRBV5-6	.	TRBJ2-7	CASSLDRTGLDEQYF	TGTGCCAGCAGCTTGGACCGGACAGGGCTCGACGAGCAGTACTTC
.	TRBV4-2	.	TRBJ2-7	CASSQEASSVSTYEQYF	TGTGCCAGCAGCCAAGAAGCCAGTTCAGTATCTACCTACGAGCAGTACTTC
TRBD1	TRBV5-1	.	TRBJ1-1	CASRAGQMNTEAFF	TGCGCCAGCAGGGCGGGACAGATGAACACTGAAGCTTTCTTT
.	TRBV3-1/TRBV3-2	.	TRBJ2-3	CASSQGVLDTQYF	TGTGCCAGCAGCCAAGGCGTGTTAGATACGCAGTATTTT
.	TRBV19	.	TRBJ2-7	CASSIVGRTYEQYF	TGTGCCAGTAGTATAGTAGGCAGAACGTACGAGCAGTACTTC
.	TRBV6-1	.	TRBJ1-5	CASSANWGVGNQPQHF	TGTGCCAGCAGTGCCAATTGGGGGGTCGGCAATCAGCCCCAGCATTTT
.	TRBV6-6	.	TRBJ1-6	CASRDSLNSPLHF	TGTGCCAGCAGGGACAGTCTTAATTCACCCCTCCACTTT
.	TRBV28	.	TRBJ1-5	CASSFGNQPQHF	TGTGCCAGCAGTTTTGGTAATCAGCCCCAGCATTTT
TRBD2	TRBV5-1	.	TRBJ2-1	CASSQRGTSGSNEQFF	TGCGCCAGCAGCCAGAGGGGGACTAGCGGGTCCAATGAGCAGTTCTTC
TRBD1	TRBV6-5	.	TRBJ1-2	CASSRPGTGLGGYTF	TGTGCCAGCAGCCGTCCCGGGACAGGGTTGGGTGGCTACACCTTC
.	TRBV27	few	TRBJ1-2	CASSYHREYGYTF	TGTGCCAGCAGCTACCACAGGGAATATGGCTACACCTTC
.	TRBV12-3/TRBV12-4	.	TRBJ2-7	CASSTTRTYEQYF	TGTGCCAGCAGCACAACTAGGACCTACGAGCAGTACTTC
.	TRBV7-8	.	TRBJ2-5	CASSLAYQETQYF	TGTGCCAGCAGCTTAGCCTACCAAGAGACCCAGTACTTC
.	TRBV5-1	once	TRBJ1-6	CASSLDSSYNSPLHF	TGCGCCAGCAGCTTGGACAGCTCCTATAATTCACCCCTCCACTTT
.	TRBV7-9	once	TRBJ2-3	CASSLVLAAVDTQYF	TGTGCCAGCAGCTTAGTATTAGCGGCGGTGGATACGCAGTATTTT
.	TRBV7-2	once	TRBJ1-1	CASRPTGFPLRTEAFF	TGTGCCAGCAGACCTACAGGGTTCCCCCTTCGCACTGAAGCTTTCTTT
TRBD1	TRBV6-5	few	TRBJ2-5	CASTGTGGTQYF	TGTGCCAGCACCGGGACAGGAGGGACCCAGTACTTC
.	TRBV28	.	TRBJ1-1	CASRDPAMNTEAFF	TGTGCCAGCAGAGACCCCGCCATGAACACTGAAGCTTTCTTT
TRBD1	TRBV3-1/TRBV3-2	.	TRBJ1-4	CASSPSTGSEKLFF	TGTGCCAGCAGCCCCTCGACAGGGAGTGAAAAACTGTTTTTT
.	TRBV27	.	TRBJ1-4	CASSLQGGKLFF	TGTGCCAGCAGTTTGCAGGGTGGAAAACTGTTTTTT
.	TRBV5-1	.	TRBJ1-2	CASSLTGANYGYTF	TGCGCCAGCAGCTTGACGGGGGCTAACTATGGCTACACCTTC
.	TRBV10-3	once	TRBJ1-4	CAISESGSATNEKLFF	TGTGCCATCAGTGAGTCGGGGAGTGCAACTAATGAAAAACTGTTTTTT
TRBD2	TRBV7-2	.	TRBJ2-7	CASSRRTSGRMNEQYF	TGTGCCAGCAGCCGCCGGACTAGCGGGAGGATGAACGAGCAGTACTTC
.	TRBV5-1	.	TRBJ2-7	CASSLTGGSPQANEQYF	TGCGCCAGCAGCTTGACGGGGGGCTCACCCCAGGCCAACGAGCAGTACTTC
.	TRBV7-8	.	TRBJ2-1	CASSRLVDEQFF	TGTGCCAGCAGCCGTTTAGTGGATGAGCAGTTCTTC
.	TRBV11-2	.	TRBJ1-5	CASSFTRGGNQPQHF	TGTGCCAGCAGCTTTACCAGGGGCGGCAATCAGCCCCAGCATTTT
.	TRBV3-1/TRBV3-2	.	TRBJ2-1	CASSQVLVNEQFF	TGTGCCAGCAGCCAAGTTCTGGTCAATGAGCAGTTCTTC
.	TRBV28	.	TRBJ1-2	CASSPGGYGYTF	TGTGCCAGCAGTCCGGGGGGCTATGGCTACACCTTC
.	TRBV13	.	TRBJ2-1	CASSLGTVPGNEQFF	TGTGCCAGCAGCTTAGGTACGGTTCCGGGGAATGAGCAGTTCTTC
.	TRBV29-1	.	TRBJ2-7	CSVEESGYEQYF	TGCAGCGTTGAAGAATCGGGCTACGAGCAGTACTTC
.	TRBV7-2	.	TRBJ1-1	CASSLVGVEAFF	TGTGCCAGCAGCTTAGTGGGGGTGGAAGCTTTCTTT
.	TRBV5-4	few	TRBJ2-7	CASSFSTYEQYF	TGTGCCAGCAGCTTCAGCACCTACGAGCAGTACTTC
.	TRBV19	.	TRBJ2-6	CASTGSGANVLTF	TGTGCCAGCACAGGCTCTGGGGCCAACGTCCTGACTTTC
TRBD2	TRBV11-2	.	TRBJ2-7	CASSLGSGGYDEQYF	TGTGCCAGCAGCTTAGGATCGGGAGGGTACGACGAGCAGTACTTC
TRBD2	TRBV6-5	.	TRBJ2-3	CASSRGGADTQYF	TGTGCCAGCTCCCGCGGGGGAGCAGATACGCAGTATTTT
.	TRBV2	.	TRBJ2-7	CASSDYKTYEQYF	TGTGCCAGCAGTGATTACAAAACCTACGAGCAGTACTTC
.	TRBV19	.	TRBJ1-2	CASSIVGANYGYTF	TGTGCCAGTAGTATTGTCGGGGCAAACTATGGCTACACCTTC
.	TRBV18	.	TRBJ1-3	CASSPGADGNTIYF	TGTGCCAGCTCACCGGGGGCGGATGGAAACACCATATATTTT
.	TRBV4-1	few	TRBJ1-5	CASSPGIWSNQPQHF	TGCGCCAGCAGTCCCGGGATCTGGAGCAATCAGCCCCAGCATTTT
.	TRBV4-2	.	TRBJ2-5	CASSQERTWSETQYF	TGTGCCAGCAGCCAAGAGAGGACTTGGTCGGAGACCCAGTACTTC
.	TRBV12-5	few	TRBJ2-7	CASGKLSPQPVGEQYF	TGTGCTAGTGGCAAGCTTTCCCCGCAGCCGGTGGGGGAGCAGTACTTC
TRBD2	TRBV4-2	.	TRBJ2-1	CASSQAGTSGSYNEQFF	TGTGCCAGCAGCCAAGCCGGGACTAGCGGGTCCTACAATGAGCAGTTCTTC
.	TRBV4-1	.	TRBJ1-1	CASSHAYTNTEAFF	TGCGCCAGCAGCCACGCTTACACGAACACTGAAGCTTTCTTT
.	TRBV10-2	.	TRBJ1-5	CASRGGKDQPQHF	TGCGCCAGCAGAGGGGGAAAGGATCAGCCCCAGCATTTT
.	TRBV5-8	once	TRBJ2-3	CASSLERAGRDTQYF	TGTGCCAGCAGCTTGGAGCGGGCAGGGAGAGATACGCAGTATTTT
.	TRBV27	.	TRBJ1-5	CASSKGRPVTAVNQPQHF	TGTGCCAGCAGTAAGGGACGGCCTGTCACAGCCGTAAATCAGCCCCAGCATTTT